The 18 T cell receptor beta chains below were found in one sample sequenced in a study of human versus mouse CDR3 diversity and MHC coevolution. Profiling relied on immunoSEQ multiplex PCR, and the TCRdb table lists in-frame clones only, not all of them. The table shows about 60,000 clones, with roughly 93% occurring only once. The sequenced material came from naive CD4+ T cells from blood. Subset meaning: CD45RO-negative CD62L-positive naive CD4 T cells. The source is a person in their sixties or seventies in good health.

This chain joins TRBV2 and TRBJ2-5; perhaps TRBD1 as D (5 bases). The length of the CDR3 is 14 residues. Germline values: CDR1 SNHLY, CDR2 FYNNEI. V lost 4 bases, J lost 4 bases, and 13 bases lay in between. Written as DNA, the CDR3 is TGTGCCAGCAGTGCATCAAGGGGTGGAGAGACCCAGTACTTC. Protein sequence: CASSASRGGETQYF.

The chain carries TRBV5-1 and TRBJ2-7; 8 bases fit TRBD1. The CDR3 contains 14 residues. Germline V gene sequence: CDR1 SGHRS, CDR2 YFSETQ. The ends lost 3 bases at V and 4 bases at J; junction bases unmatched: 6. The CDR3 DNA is TGCGCCAGCAGCTCCGACAGGGGTGGTTACGAGCAGTACTTC. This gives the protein CASSSDRGGYEQYF.

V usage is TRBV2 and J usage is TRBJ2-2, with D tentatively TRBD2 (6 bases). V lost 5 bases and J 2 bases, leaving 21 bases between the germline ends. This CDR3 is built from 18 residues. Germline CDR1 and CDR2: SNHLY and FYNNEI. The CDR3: CASSRRQGKGGNTGELFF. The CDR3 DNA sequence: TGTGCCAGCAGTAGACGTCAGGGTAAGGGAGGAAACACCGGGGAGCTGTTTTTT.

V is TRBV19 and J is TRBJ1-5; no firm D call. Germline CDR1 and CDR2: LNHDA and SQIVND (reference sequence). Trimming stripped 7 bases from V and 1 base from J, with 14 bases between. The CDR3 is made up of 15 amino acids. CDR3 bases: TGTGCCAGTACCCCGGTATCGGGGAGCAATCAGCCCCAGCATTTT. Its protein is CASTPVSGSNQPQHF.

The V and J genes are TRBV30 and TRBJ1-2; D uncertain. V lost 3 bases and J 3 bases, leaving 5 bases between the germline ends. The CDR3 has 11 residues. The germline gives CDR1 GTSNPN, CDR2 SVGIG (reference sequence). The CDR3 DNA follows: TGTGCCTGGAGCCGGGACTATGGCTACACCTTC. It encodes CAWSRDYGYTF.

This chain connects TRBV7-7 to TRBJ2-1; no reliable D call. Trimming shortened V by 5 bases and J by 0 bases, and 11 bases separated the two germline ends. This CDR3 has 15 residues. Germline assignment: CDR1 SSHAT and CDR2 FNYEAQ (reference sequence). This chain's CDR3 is CASSPPGGSYNEQFF. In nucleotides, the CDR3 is TGTGCCAGCAGCCCCCCGGGTGGCTCCTACAATGAGCAGTTCTTC.

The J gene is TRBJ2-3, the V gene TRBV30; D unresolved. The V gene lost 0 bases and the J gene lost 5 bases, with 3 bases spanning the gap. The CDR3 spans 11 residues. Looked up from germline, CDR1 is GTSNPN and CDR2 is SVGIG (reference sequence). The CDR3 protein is CAWSVLDTQYF. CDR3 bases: TGTGCCTGGAGTGTACTAGATACGCAGTATTTT.

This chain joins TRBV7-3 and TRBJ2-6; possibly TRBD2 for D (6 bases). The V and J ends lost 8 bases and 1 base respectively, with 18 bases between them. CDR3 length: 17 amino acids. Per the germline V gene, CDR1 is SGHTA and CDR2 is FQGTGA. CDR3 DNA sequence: TGTGCCAGCTCACGGGGAGGACTCACTTCTGGGGCCAACGTCCTGACTTTC. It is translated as CASSRGGLTSGANVLTF.

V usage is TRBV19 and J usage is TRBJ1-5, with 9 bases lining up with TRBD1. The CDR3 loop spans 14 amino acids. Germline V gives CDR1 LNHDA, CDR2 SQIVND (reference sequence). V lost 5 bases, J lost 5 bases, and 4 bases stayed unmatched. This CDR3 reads CASSATGGDQPQHF. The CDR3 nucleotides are TGTGCCAGTAGTGCAACAGGGGGCGATCAGCCCCAGCATTTT.

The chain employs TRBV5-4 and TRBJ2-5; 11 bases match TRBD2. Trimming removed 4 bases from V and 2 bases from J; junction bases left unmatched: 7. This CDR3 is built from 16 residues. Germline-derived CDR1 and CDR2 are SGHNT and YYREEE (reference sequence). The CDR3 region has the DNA TGTGCCAGCAGCCCCCACGGGACTAGCGGTCAAGAGACCCAGTACTTC. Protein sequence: CASSPHGTSGQETQYF.

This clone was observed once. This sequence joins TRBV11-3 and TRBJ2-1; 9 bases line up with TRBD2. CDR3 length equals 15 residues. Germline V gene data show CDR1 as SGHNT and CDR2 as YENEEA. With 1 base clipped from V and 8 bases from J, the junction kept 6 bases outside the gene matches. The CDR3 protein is CASSLALAGTYEQFF. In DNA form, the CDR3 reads TGTGCCAGCAGCTTAGCCCTAGCGGGAACCTATGAGCAGTTCTTC.

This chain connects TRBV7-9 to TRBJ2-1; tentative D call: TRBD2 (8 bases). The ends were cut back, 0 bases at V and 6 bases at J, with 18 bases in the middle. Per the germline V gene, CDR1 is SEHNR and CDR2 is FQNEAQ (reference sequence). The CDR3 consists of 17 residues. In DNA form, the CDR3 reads TGTGCCAGCAGCTTAGCAACAGGGGCGGGAGGCGGCAATGAGCAGTTCTTC. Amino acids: CASSLATGAGGGNEQFF.

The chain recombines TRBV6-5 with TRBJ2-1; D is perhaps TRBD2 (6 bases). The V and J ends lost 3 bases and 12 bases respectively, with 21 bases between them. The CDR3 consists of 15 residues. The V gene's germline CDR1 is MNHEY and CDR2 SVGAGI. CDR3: CASSYTSPNPRGQFF. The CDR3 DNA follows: TGTGCCAGCAGTTATACTAGCCCCAATCCTAGGGGGCAGTTCTTC.

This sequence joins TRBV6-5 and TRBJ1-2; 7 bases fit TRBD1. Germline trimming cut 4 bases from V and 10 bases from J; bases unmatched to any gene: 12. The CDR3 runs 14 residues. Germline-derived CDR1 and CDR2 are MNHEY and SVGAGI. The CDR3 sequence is CASSFEGQLTVYTF. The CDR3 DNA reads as TGTGCCAGCAGTTTTGAGGGACAGCTAACAGTCTACACCTTC.

The DNA for the CDR3 is TGTGCCAGCAGCCCGCTAGCGGGAGCCGCCGGGGAGCTGTTTTTT. This codes for CASSPLAGAAGELFF. The rearrangement joins TRBV11-2 to TRBJ2-2; TRBD2 matches at 10 bases. Germline V gives CDR1 SGHAT, CDR2 FQNNGV. V shed 5 bases, J shed 6 bases, and the junction held 6 bases outside the gene matches. The CDR3 covers 15 residues.

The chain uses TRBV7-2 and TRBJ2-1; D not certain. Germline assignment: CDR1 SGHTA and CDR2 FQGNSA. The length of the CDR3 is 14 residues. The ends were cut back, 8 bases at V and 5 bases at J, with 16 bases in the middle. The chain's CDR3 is CASEAPPANNEQFF. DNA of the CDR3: TGTGCCAGCGAGGCACCCCCGGCAAACAATGAGCAGTTCTTC.

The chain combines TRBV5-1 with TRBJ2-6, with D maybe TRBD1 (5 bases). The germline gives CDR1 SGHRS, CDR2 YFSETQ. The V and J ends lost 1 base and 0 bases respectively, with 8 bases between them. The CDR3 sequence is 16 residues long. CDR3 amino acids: CASSLTTGSGANVLTF. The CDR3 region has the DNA TGCGCCAGCAGCTTGACCACAGGCTCTGGGGCCAACGTCCTGACTTTC.

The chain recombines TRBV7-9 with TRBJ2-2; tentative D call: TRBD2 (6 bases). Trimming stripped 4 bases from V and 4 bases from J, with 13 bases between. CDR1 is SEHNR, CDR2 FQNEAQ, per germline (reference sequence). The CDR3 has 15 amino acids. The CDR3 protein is CASSSGTPTTGELFF. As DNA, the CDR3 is TGTGCCAGCAGCTCCGGGACTCCCACCACCGGGGAGCTGTTTTTT.